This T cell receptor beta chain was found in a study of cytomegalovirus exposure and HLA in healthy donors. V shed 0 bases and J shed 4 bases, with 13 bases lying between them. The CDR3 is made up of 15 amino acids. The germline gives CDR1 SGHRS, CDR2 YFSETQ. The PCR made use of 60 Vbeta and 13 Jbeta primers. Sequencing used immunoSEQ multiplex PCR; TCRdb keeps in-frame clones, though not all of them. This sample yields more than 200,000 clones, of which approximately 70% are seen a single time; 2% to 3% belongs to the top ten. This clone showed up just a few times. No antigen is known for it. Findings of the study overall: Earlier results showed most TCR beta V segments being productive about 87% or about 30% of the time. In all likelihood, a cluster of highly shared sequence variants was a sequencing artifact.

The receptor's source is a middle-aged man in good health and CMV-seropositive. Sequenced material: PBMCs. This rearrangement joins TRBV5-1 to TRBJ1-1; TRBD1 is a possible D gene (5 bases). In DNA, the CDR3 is TGCGCCAGCAGCTTGGCCGGGGGGTCGCGCACTGAAGCTTTCTTT. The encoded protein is CASSLAGGSRTEAFF. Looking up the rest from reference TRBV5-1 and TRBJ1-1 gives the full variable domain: KAGVTQTPRYLIKTRGQQVTLSCSPISGHRSVSWYQQTPGQGLQFLFEYFSETQRNKGNFPGRFSGRQFSNSRSEMNVSTLELGDSALYLCASSLAGGSRTEAFFGQGTRLTVV.